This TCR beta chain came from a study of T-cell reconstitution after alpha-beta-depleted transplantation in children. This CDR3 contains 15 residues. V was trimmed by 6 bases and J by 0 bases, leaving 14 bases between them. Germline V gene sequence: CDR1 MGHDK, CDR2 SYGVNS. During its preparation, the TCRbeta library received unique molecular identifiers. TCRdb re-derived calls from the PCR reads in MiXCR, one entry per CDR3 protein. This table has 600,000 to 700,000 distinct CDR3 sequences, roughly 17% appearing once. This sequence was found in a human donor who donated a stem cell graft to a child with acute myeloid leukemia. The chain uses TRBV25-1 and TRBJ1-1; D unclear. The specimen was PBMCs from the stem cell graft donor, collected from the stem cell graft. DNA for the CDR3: TGTGCCAGCAGCAATCCGGGAATGATGAACACTGAAGCTTTCTTT. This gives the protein CASSNPGMMNTEAFF.